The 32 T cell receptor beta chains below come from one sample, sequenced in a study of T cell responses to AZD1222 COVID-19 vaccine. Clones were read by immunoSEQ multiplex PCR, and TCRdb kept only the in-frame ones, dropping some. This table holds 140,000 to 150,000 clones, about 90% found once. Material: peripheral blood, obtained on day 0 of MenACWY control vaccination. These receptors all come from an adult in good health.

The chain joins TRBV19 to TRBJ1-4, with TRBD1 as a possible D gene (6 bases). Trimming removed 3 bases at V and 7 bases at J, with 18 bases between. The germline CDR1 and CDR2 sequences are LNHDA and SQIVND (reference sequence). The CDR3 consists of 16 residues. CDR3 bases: TGTGCCAGTAGTATCCCCAGGGGTGAGCTTCGTGAAAAACTGTTTTTT. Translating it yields CASSIPRGELREKLFF.

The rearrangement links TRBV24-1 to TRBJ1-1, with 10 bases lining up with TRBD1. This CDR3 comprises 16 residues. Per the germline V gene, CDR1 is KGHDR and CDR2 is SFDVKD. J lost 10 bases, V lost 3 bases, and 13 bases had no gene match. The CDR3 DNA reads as TGTGCCACCAGTGATACCTCCAAGGACAGGGGGTCGGTAGCTTTCTTT. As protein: CATSDTSKDRGSVAFF.

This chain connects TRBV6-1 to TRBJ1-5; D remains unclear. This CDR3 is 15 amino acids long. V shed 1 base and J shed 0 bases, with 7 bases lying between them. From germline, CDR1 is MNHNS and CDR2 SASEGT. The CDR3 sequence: CASSEGFYSNQPQHF. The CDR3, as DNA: TGTGCCAGCAGTGAAGGGTTTTATAGCAATCAGCCCCAGCATTTT.

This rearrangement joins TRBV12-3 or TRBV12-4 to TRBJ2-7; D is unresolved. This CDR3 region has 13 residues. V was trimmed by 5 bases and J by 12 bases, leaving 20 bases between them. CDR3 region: CASSPEVSRFAYF. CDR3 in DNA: TGTGCCAGCAGTCCCGAGGTCAGCCGCTTTGCGTACTTC.

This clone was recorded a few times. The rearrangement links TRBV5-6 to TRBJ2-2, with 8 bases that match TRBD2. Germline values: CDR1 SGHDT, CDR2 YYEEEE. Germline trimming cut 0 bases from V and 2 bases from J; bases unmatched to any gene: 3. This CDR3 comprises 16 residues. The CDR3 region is CASSLAGGRNTGELFF. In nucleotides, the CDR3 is TGTGCCAGCAGCTTGGCGGGGGGGCGAAACACCGGGGAGCTGTTTTTT.

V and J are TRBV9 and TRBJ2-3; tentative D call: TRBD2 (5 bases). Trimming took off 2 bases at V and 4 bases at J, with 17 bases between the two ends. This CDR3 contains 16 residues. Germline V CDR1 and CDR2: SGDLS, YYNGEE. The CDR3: CASSVRTPPPPDTQYF. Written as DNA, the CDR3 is TGTGCCAGCAGCGTTCGGACTCCACCCCCCCCAGATACGCAGTATTTT.

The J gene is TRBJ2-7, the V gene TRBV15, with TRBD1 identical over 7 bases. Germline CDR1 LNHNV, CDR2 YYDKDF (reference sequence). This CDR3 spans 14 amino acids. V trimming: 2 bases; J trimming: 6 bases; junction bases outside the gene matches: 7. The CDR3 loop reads CATSRRGGLGEQYF. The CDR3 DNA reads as TGTGCCACCAGCAGAAGAGGGGGCCTGGGCGAGCAGTACTTC.

CDR3 sequence (DNA): TGTGCCAGTAGTAAGGACAACTACAATGAGCAGTTCTTC. It yields the protein CASSKDNYNEQFF. This chain connects TRBV19 to TRBJ2-1, with D tentatively TRBD1 (5 bases). V gave up 4 bases and J gave up 3 bases, with 7 bases separating them. The CDR3 sequence is 13 residues long. Germline values: CDR1 LNHDA, CDR2 SQIVND (reference sequence).

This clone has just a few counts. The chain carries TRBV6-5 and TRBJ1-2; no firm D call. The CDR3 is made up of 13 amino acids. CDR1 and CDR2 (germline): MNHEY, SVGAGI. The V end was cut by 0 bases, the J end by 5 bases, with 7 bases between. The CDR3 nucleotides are TGTGCCAGCAGTTACTCGGGGAATTATGGCTACACCTTC. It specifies CASSYSGNYGYTF.

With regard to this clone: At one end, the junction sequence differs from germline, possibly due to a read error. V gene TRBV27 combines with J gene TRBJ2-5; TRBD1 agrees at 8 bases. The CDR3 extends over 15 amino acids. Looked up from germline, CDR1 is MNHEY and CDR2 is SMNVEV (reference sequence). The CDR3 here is CTSSSGQAIQETQYF. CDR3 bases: TGTACCAGCAGCTCGGGACAGGCGATCCAAGAGACCCAGTACTTC.

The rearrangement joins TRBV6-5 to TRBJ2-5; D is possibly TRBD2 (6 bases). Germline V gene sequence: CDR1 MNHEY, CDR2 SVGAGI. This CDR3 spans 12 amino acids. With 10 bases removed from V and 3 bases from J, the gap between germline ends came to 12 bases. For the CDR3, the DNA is TGTGCCACCGGGGGAGGAGAAGAGACCCAGTACTTC. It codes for CATGGGEETQYF.

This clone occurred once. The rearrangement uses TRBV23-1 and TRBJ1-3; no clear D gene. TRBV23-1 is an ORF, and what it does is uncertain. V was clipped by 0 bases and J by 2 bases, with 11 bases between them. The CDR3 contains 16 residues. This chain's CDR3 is CASSQSGFNPGNTIYF. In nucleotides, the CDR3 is TGCGCCAGCAGTCAATCGGGATTCAACCCTGGAAACACCATATATTTT.

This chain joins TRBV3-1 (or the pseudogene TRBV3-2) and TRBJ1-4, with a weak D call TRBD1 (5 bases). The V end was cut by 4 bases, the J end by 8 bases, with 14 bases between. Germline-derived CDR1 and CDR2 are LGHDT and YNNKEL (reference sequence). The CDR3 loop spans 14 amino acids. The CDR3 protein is CASSRRQGGEKLFF. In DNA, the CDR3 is TGTGCCAGCAGCCGCCGTCAGGGCGGCGAAAAACTGTTTTTT.

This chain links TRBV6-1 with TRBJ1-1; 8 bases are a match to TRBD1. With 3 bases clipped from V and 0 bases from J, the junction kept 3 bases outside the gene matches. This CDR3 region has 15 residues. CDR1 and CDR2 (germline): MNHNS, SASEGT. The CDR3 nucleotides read TGTGCCAGCAGTGACAGGGGGCGGATGAACACTGAAGCTTTCTTT. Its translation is CASSDRGRMNTEAFF.

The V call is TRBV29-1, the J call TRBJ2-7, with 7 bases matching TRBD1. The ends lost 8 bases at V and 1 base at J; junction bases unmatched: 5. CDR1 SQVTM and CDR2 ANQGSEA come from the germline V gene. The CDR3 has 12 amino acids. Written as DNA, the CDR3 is TGCAGCACCCGACAGGGATCCTACGAGCAGTACTTC. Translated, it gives CSTRQGSYEQYF.

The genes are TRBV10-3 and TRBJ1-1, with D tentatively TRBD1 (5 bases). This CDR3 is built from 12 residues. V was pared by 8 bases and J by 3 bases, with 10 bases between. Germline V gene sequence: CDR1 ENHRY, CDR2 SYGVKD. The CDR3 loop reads CAIAVGDTEAFF. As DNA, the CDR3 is TGTGCCATCGCCGTAGGGGACACTGAAGCTTTCTTT.

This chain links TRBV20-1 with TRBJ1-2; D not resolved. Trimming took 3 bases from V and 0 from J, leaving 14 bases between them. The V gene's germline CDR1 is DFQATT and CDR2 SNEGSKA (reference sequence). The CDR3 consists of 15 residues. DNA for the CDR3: TGCAGTGCTAGTTCGGGGTCACCGGCTAACTATGGCTACACCTTC. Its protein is CSASSGSPANYGYTF.

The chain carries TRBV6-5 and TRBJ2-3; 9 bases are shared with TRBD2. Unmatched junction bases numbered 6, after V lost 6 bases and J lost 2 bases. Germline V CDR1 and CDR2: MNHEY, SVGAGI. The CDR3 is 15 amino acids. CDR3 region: CASRGLALPTDTQYF. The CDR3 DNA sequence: TGTGCCAGCAGGGGACTAGCCCTGCCCACAGATACGCAGTATTTT.

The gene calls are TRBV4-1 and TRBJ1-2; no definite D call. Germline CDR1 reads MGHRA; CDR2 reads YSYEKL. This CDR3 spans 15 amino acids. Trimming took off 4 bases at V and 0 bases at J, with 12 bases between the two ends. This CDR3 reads CASSPYPGPNYGYTF. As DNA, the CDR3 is TGCGCCAGCAGCCCTTACCCGGGCCCTAACTATGGCTACACCTTC.

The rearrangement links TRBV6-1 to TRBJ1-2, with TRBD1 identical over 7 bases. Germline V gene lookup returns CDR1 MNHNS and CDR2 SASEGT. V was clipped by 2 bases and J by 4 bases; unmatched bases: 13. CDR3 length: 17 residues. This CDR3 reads CASSESLMTGRTYGYTF. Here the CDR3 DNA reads TGTGCCAGCAGTGAAAGCTTAATGACAGGGAGGACCTATGGCTACACCTTC.

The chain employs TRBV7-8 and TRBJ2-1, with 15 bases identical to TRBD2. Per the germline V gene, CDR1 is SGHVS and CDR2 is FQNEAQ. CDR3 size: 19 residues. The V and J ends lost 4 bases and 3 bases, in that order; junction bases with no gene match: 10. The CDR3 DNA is TGTGCCAGCAGCTATCGGACTAGCGGGAGGGCCCTCCTCTACAATGAGCAGTTCTTC. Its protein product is CASSYRTSGRALLYNEQFF.

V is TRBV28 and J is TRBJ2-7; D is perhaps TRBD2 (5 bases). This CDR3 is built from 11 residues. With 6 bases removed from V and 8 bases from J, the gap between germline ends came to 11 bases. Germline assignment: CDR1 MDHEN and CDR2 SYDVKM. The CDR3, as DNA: TGTGCCAGCAGCTTCGAGGGCAAGCAGTACTTC. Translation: CASSFEGKQYF.

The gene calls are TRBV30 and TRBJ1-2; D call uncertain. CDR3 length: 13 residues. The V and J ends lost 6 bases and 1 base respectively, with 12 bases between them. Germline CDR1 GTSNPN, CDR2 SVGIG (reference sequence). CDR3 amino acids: CACRTELNYGYTF. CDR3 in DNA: TGTGCCTGTAGGACTGAACTTAACTATGGCTACACCTTC.

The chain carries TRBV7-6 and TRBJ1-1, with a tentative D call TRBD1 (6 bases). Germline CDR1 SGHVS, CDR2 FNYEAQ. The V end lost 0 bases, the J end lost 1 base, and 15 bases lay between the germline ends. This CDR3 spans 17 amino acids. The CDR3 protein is CASSLARDNRGNTEAFF. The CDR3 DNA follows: TGTGCCAGCAGCTTAGCTAGGGACAACCGCGGGAACACTGAAGCTTTCTTT.

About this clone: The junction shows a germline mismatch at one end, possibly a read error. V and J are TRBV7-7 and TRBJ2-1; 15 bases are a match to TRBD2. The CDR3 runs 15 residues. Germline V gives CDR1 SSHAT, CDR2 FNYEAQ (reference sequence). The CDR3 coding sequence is TGTGCTAGCAGCGTCGGGACTAGCGGGGGGATTGAGCAGTTCTTC. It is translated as CASSVGTSGGIEQFF.

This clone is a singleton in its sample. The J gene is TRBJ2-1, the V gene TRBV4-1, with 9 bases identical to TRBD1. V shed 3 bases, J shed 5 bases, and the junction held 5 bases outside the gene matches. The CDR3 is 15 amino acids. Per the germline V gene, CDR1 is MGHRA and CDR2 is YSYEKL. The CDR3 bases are TGCGCCAGCAGCCAGCCCCGGGACAGGGACAATGAGCAGTTCTTC. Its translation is CASSQPRDRDNEQFF.

The DNA for the CDR3 is TGTGCCAGCAGTTACAGACCCGGCGGGGAGCAGTACTTC. Residues: CASSYRPGGEQYF. J is TRBJ2-7 and V is TRBV6-5, with D perhaps TRBD2 (5 bases). The CDR3 sequence is 13 residues long. Trimming pared 2 bases from V and 7 bases from J, leaving 12 bases between. Germline CDR1 and CDR2: MNHEY and SVGAGI.

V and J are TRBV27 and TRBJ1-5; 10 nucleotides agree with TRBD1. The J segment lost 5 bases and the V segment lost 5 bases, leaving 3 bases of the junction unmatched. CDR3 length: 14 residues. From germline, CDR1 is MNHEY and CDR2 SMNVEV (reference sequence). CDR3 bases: TGTGCCAGCAGTGCCGGGACAGGGGATCAGCCCCAGCATTTT. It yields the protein CASSAGTGDQPQHF.

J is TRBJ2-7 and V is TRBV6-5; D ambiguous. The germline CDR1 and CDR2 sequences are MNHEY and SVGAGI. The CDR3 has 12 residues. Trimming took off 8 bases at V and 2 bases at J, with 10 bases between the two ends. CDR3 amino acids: CASGSPTYEQYF. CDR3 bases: TGTGCCAGCGGGTCACCCACCTACGAGCAGTACTTC.

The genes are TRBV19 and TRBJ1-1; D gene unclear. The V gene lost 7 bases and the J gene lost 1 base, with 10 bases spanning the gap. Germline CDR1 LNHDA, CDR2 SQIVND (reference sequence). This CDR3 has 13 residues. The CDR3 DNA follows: TGTGCCAGTATTTCCGACGGGAACACTGAAGCTTTCTTT. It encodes CASISDGNTEAFF.

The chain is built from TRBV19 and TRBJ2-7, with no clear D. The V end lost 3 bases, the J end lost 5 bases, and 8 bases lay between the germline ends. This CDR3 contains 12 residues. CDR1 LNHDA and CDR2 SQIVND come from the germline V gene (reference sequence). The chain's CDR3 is CASSIVADEQYF. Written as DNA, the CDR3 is TGTGCCAGTAGTATTGTCGCGGACGAGCAGTACTTC.

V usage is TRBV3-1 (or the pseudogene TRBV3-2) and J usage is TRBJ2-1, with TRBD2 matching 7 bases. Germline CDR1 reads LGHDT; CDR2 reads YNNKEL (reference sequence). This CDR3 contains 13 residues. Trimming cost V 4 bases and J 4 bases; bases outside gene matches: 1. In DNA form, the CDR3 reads TGTGCCAGCAGCCTCGGGGGGTACAATGAGCAGTTCTTC. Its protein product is CASSLGGYNEQFF.